The clone carrying this T cell receptor beta chain appeared once. Its antigen is not known. These data belong to a study of cytomegalovirus exposure and HLA in healthy donors. Use of 60 Vbeta and 13 Jbeta primers characterized the PCR. TCRdb's copy holds only in-frame clones and misses some; the assay was immunoSEQ multiplex PCR. Here the sample spans 75,000 to 90,000 clones, under 85% being singletons. CDR1 ENHRY and CDR2 SYGVKD come from the germline V gene. This CDR3 has 14 residues. The V gene end was trimmed by 9 bases and the J gene end by 6 bases; junction bases not matched to a gene: 8. General study findings and limits: Cytomegalovirus status was reportedly diagnosed by the classifier with high specificity and sensitivity. Overall, approximately 150 TCR beta chains were annotated as cytomegalovirus-associated. About 90% or about 30% of the time was how often most TCR beta V segments were productive, according to an earlier analysis. HLA alleles showed associations with about 17,000 TCR beta sequences in a later analysis, at a 0.05 false discovery rate.

The sequenced sample was PBMCs. The clonotype comes from a woman between 35 and 50 years old in good health and CMV-seropositive. The V call is TRBV10-3, the J call TRBJ1-6, with 7 bases identical to TRBD1. CDR3 region: CAISPGQPNSPLHF. The CDR3 nucleotides read TGTGCCATAAGCCCGGGACAGCCTAATTCACCCCTCCACTTT.